This T cell receptor beta chain stems from a study of CD8+ T cells in alopecia areata. Study-wide findings and caveats: Researchers reported that TCR sharing among patients proved less clear than in mice, possibly HLA-linked. Lesional scalp, especially alopecia totalis/universalis, showed higher clonality than normal scalp.

Sorted out of PBMCs were CD4+ T cells and CD8+ T cells. The length of the CDR3 is 15 residues. Germline values: CDR1 MNHEY, CDR2 SVGAGI. Unmatched junction bases numbered 9, after V lost 2 bases and J lost 9 bases. Following RNA extraction, reverse transcription yielded cDNA that acted as the sequencing template. Clones were read by immunoSEQ multiplex PCR, and TCRdb kept only the in-frame ones, dropping some. The sample yields about 30,000 clones, about three fifths seen once. As for this clone: The antigen is undetermined.

The TCR sequence derives from a human donor with alopecia areata. The sample was NKG2D-high CD8+ T cells sorted from blood. This chain joins TRBV6-5 and TRBJ2-1; 8 positions agree with TRBD1. Here the CDR3 DNA reads TGTGCCAGCAGTTACGGACAGGGCCAGGGGAGTGAGCAGTTCTTC. Its protein is CASSYGQGQGSEQFF.